This is a list of T cell receptor beta chains from one sample in a study of radiotherapy plus CTLA-4 blockade in lung cancer. This table comes from immunoSEQ multiplex PCR, and its TCRdb copy is limited to in-frame clones, with some not included. The table lists about 77,000 clones, under 75% of them singletons. The sample consisted of peripheral blood, taken from a patient treated with radiotherapy plus ipilimumab. All receptors derive from a human donor with non-small cell lung cancer whose response to radiotherapy plus ipilimumab could not be evaluated. Each CDR3 is given with its conserved first and last residue. D genes are given only for firm matches. Clone size is given for some rows only: seen once, a few or many times, or a class if the clone is expanded.

v_gene	j_gene	d_gene	abundance	CDR3aa	CDR3nt
TRBV4-1	TRBJ2-3	TRBD2	-	CASSETRGDTDTQYF	TGCGCCAGCAGCGAGACTCGGGGGGACACAGATACGCAGTATTTT
TRBV5-4	TRBJ2-1	-	-	CASSLGQARDEQFF	TGTGCCAGCAGCTTGGGCCAGGCCAGGGATGAGCAGTTCTTC
TRBV7-2	TRBJ2-3	-	few	CASSSVDYSDTQYF	TGTGCCAGCAGCTCCGTGGACTATTCAGATACGCAGTATTTT
TRBV7-2	TRBJ2-2	TRBD2	-	CASSKPGTSGMAGELFF	TGTGCCAGCAGCAAACCAGGGACTAGCGGGATGGCCGGGGAGCTGTTTTTT
TRBV7-9	TRBJ1-6	-	-	CASSLGGESPLHF	TGTGCCAGCAGCTTGGGGGGGGAATCACCCCTCCACTTT
TRBV5-4	TRBJ2-1	-	few	CASSLSLVTYNEQFF	TGTGCCAGCAGCTTGTCACTAGTAACCTACAATGAGCAGTTCTTC
TRBV29-1	TRBJ2-3	-	-	CSAPSGSTDTQYF	TGCAGCGCTCCTTCGGGGTCCACAGATACGCAGTATTTT
TRBV18	TRBJ2-1	TRBD1	-	CASSSGGQGYNEQFF	TGTGCCAGCTCGTCAGGGGGACAGGGGTACAATGAGCAGTTCTTC
TRBV7-6	TRBJ2-1	TRBD1	-	CASSLAGQDSYNEQFF	TGTGCCAGCAGCTTAGCCGGACAGGACTCCTACAATGAGCAGTTCTTC
TRBV27	TRBJ2-5	TRBD1	-	CASSFGQGQETQYF	TGTGCCAGCAGCTTCGGACAGGGACAAGAGACCCAGTACTTC
TRBV5-1	TRBJ1-1	-	-	CASSFLDRMNTEAFF	TGCGCCAGCAGCTTCCTCGACAGGATGAACACTGAAGCTTTCTTT
TRBV25-1	TRBJ2-7	-	-	CASSETGSLYEQYF	TGTGCCAGCAGTGAAACAGGTTCTCTCTACGAGCAGTACTTC
TRBV7-2	TRBJ2-2	-	-	CASSLVGDTGELFF	TGTGCCAGCAGCTTAGTAGGGGACACCGGGGAGCTGTTTTTT
TRBV6-6	TRBJ2-7	-	-	CASSFAGGSYEQYF	TGTGCCAGCAGCTTCGCCGGGGGTTCCTACGAGCAGTACTTC
TRBV7-2	TRBJ2-3	TRBD1	-	CASSSRTGFIGTDTQYF	TGTGCCAGCAGCTCGCGGACAGGCTTCATCGGTACAGATACGCAGTATTTT
TRBV9	TRBJ1-6	-	-	CASSVVSDWNSPLHF	TGTGCCAGCAGCGTAGTGAGCGATTGGAATTCACCCCTCCACTTT
TRBV5-5	TRBJ1-2	TRBD1	-	CASSLGGTGPSF	TGTGCCAGCAGCTTGGGAGGGACAGGGCCATCCTTC
TRBV25-1	TRBJ2-6	-	-	CASRQTGVSGANVLTF	TGTGCCAGCAGACAGACAGGCGTCTCTGGGGCCAACGTCCTGACTTTC
TRBV5-1	TRBJ2-5	TRBD1	-	CASSLRVPGQGTSETQYF	TGCGCCAGCAGCTTGCGGGTCCCGGGACAGGGCACGTCGGAGACCCAGTACTTC
TRBV6-5	TRBJ2-3	TRBD2	once	CASRRGAGATDTQYF	TGTGCCAGCAGACGTGGGGCGGGAGCCACAGATACGCAGTATTTT
TRBV28	TRBJ2-7	TRBD2	-	CASSLWGRESYEQYF	TGTGCCAGCAGTTTATGGGGGCGGGAGTCCTACGAGCAGTACTTC
TRBV20-1	TRBJ2-1	-	few	CSASFYNEQFF	TGCAGTGCTAGCTTCTACAATGAGCAGTTCTTC
TRBV19	TRBJ1-2	-	-	CASRPQGAYGYTF	TGTGCCAGTAGGCCACAGGGAGCCTATGGCTACACCTTC
TRBV19	TRBJ1-2	TRBD1	-	CASSLDRGSGYTF	TGTGCCAGTAGTCTCGACAGGGGGTCGGGCTACACCTTC
TRBV15	TRBJ2-1	-	-	CATSRDPVSYNEQFF	TGTGCCACCAGCAGAGATCCCGTCTCCTACAATGAGCAGTTCTTC
TRBV5-6	TRBJ1-2	TRBD1	-	CASSSMDREGNYGYTF	TGTGCCAGCAGCTCCATGGACAGGGAGGGAAACTATGGCTACACCTTC
TRBV9	TRBJ2-7	TRBD1	-	CASSTGTGAYEQYF	TGTGCCAGCAGCACCGGGACAGGTGCCTACGAGCAGTACTTC
TRBV7-9	TRBJ2-1	-	few	CASTATGSYNEQFF	TGTGCCAGCACAGCGACAGGCTCCTACAATGAGCAGTTCTTC
TRBV7-3	TRBJ2-2	-	once	CASSSQTGGELFF	TGTGCCAGCAGCTCCCAGACGGGCGGGGAGCTGTTTTTT
TRBV2	TRBJ1-2	TRBD1	-	CASSRTGGFANYGYTF	TGTGCCAGCAGTAGGACAGGGGGTTTTGCTAACTATGGCTACACCTTC
TRBV5-1	TRBJ1-1	TRBD1	-	CASRQYGTGGNTEAFF	TGCGCCAGCAGACAGTACGGGACAGGGGGGAACACTGAAGCTTTCTTT
TRBV4-2	TRBJ2-7	-	-	CASSQGALRATYEQYF	TGTGCCAGCAGCCAAGGAGCCCTGCGGGCTACCTACGAGCAGTACTTC
TRBV18	TRBJ2-2	-	once	CASSPPETGRIGELFF	TGTGCCAGCTCACCACCCGAGACAGGGAGGATCGGGGAGCTGTTTTTT
TRBV5-1	TRBJ1-2	-	once	CASSLGLLGLFGYTF	TGCGCCAGCAGCTTGGGACTCCTCGGACTATTTGGCTACACCTTC
TRBV16	TRBJ2-5	TRBD1	-	CASSRRQGLGEQYF	TGTGCCAGCAGCCGGCGACAGGGGCTGGGGGAGCAGTACTTC
TRBV9	TRBJ2-7	TRBD2	-	CASSVEASGYSYEQYF	TGTGCCAGCAGCGTAGAGGCTAGCGGTTACTCCTACGAGCAGTACTTC
TRBV6-6	TRBJ2-1	TRBD2	-	CASSAGGEYNEQFF	TGTGCCAGCAGTGCCGGGGGGGAGTACAATGAGCAGTTCTTC
TRBV11-1	TRBJ2-3	TRBD2	-	CASSFLGGEDTQYF	TGTGCCAGCAGCTTTCTGGGGGGGGAAGATACGCAGTATTTT
TRBV5-1	TRBJ2-1	TRBD2	-	CASSLGLAGVNEQFF	TGCGCCAGCAGCTTGGGACTAGCGGGAGTCAATGAGCAGTTCTTC
TRBV7-2	TRBJ2-1	TRBD1	few	CASSLAPPGQASYNEQFF	TGTGCCAGCAGCTTAGCCCCACCGGGACAGGCCTCCTACAATGAGCAGTTCTTC
TRBV7-8	TRBJ2-5	TRBD2	few	CASSLGRGGSGTQYF	TGTGCCAGCAGCTTGGGGCGGGGGGGCAGTGGGACCCAGTACTTC
TRBV27	TRBJ2-5	-	-	CASTLQETQYF	TGTGCCAGCACCCTCCAAGAGACCCAGTACTTC
TRBV7-2	TRBJ2-3	TRBD2	-	CASSPQRGGGTDTQYF	TGTGCCAGCAGCCCCCAGCGGGGGGGCGGCACAGATACGCAGTATTTT
TRBV29-1	TRBJ1-2	TRBD1	once	CSVETGGRGYTF	TGCAGCGTTGAGACAGGGGGGCGAGGCTACACCTTC
TRBV7-2	TRBJ2-1	TRBD1	-	CASSPGTVRNEQFF	TGTGCCAGCAGCCCAGGGACAGTCAGAAATGAGCAGTTCTTC
TRBV7-9	TRBJ1-1	TRBD1	few	CASSLVGTGEAFF	TGTGCCAGCAGCTTGGTAGGGACAGGCGAAGCTTTCTTT
TRBV7-9	TRBJ2-2	TRBD2	few	CGSPGLDTGELFF	TGCGGATCGCCGGGACTAGACACCGGGGAGCTGTTTTTT
TRBV11-3	TRBJ2-2	-	-	CASSDRFGGGTGELFF	TGTGCCAGCAGCGACCGATTCGGCGGTGGCACCGGGGAGCTGTTTTTT
TRBV10-1	TRBJ1-1	TRBD1	-	CASRKDRDLGAFF	TGCGCCAGCAGGAAAGACAGGGACCTGGGAGCTTTCTTT
TRBV10-2	TRBJ2-7	-	-	CASTGGGGWEQYF	TGCGCCAGCACGGGAGGTGGGGGCTGGGAGCAGTACTTC
TRBV11-1	TRBJ2-2	-	-	CASSIELAGELFF	TGTGCCAGCAGCATAGAGCTAGCCGGGGAGCTGTTTTTT
TRBV29-1	TRBJ2-3	-	-	CSAHMIPQITQYF	TGCAGCGCTCATATGATTCCCCAGATTACGCAGTATTTT
TRBV6-5	TRBJ1-1	TRBD1	-	CASSGPQGAITEAFF	TGTGCCAGCAGTGGCCCACAGGGGGCGATCACTGAAGCTTTCTTT
TRBV6-5	TRBJ2-4	-	few	CASRRDNLAKNIQYF	TGTGCCAGCAGGAGGGACAACCTAGCCAAAAACATTCAGTACTTC
TRBV11-1	TRBJ1-6	-	-	CASSRTGNNSPLHF	TGTGCCAGCAGCCGGACGGGGAATAATTCACCCCTCCACTTT